Listed below are T cell receptor beta chains from one sample, sequenced in a study of blood T cell repertoires in COVID-19. The repertoire was sequenced with immunoSEQ multiplex PCR; TCRdb's copy has only in-frame clones and lacks some. The sample has approximately 99,000 clones, 60% to 85% seen once; the top ten hold about 2%. Input material: peripheral blood. The receptors come from a woman aged 40 to 55 with acute or convalescent COVID-19. CDR3s include the opening cysteine and the closing phenylalanine or tryptophan. D genes are given only for firm matches.

J	V	D	length	DNA	CDR3
TRBJ2-2	TRBV3-1/TRBV3-2	.	16	TGTGCCAGCAGCCAAGAATACACGTCGAACACCGGGGAGCTGTTTTTT	CASSQEYTSNTGELFF
TRBJ1-2	TRBV7-9	TRBD1	14	TGTGCCAGCAGCTTAGTCGGGGACAGTTATGGCTACACCTTC	CASSLVGDSYGYTF
TRBJ2-3	TRBV7-3	TRBD2	15	TGTGCCAGCAGCTTTTCTAGCGGGGCCCGCGATACGCAGTATTTT	CASSFSSGARDTQYF
TRBJ1-3	TRBV5-1	TRBD1	14	TGCGCCAGCTGGACAGGGGAAGGTGGAAACACCATATATTTT	CASWTGEGGNTIYF
TRBJ2-3	TRBV4-3	TRBD2	17	TGCGCCAGCAGCCAAGACCCAGCGGGGGGGAGCACAGATACGCAGTATTTT	CASSQDPAGGSTDTQYF
TRBJ2-1	TRBV28	.	14	TGTGCCAGCAGTTTGGAGCTATCCTACAATGAGCAGTTCTTC	CASSLELSYNEQFF
TRBJ2-6	TRBV30	TRBD1	14	TGTGCCTCGACAGGGGGATCTGGGGCCAACGTCCTGACTTTC	CASTGGSGANVLTF
TRBJ1-6	TRBV4-1	TRBD1	18	TGCGCCAGCAGCCAAGATGTCCCGACAGGGGCTCTTAATTCACCCCTCCACTTT	CASSQDVPTGALNSPLHF
TRBJ1-2	TRBV2	.	13	TGTGCCAGCAGGGCCAACAGGGATTATGGCTACACCTTC	CASRANRDYGYTF
TRBJ1-6	TRBV9	.	14	TGTGCCAGCAGCGTAGGTCCCCTAAATTCACCCCTCCACTTT	CASSVGPLNSPLHF